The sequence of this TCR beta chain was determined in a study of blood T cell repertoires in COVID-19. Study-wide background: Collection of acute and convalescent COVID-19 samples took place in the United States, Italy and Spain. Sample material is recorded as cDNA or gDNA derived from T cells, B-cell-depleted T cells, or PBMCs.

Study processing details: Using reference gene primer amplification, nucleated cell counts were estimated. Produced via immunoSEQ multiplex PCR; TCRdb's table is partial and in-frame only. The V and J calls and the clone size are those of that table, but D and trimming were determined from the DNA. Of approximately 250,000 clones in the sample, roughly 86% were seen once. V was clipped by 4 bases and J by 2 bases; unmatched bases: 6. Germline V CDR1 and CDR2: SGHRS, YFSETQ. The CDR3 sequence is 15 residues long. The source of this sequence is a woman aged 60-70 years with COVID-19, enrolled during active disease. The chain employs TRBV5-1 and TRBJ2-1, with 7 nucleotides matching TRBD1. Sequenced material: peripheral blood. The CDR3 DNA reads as TGCGCCAGCAGCAATACCGGGACAGCCTACAATGAGCAGTTCTTC. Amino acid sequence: CASSNTGTAYNEQFF. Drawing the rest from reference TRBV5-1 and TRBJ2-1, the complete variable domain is KAGVTQTPRYLIKTRGQQVTLSCSPISGHRSVSWYQQTPGQGLQFLFEYFSETQRNKGNFPGRFSGRQFSNSRSEMNVSTLELGDSALYLCASSNTGTAYNEQFFGPGTRLTVL.